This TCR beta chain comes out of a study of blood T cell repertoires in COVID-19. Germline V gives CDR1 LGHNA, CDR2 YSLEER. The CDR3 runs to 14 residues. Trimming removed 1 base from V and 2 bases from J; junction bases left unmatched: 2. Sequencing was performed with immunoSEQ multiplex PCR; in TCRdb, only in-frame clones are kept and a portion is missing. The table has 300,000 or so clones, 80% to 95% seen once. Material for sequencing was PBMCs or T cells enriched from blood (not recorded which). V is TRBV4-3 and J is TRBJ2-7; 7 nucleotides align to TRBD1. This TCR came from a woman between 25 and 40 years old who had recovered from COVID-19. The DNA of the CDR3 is TGCGCCAGCAGCCAAGGGCAGGGGGCCTACGAGCAGTACTTC. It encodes CASSQGQGAYEQYF.